In its sample, the clone carrying this T cell receptor (beta chain) was seen a few times. Its specificity is not known. This entry belongs to a study of shared clonotypes between healthy human individuals. The CDR3 contains 13 residues. Trimming removed 0 bases at V and 7 bases at J, with 8 bases between. CDR1 is SGHRS and CDR2 is YFSETQ in the germline V gene. TCRdb's table, derived via immunoSEQ multiplex PCR, lists solely in-frame clones and lacks some. This table holds approximately 980,000 clones, 70% to 85% found once. Broader study findings: Rarefaction revealed incomplete sorted-subset sequencing despite large depth.

The specimen sequenced was memory CD4+ T cells sorted from blood. As for subset: CD45RA-negative fraction. The source of this sequence is a man younger than 30 in good health. The chain couples TRBV5-1 to TRBJ2-1; no definite D call. DNA for the CDR3: TGCGCCAGCAGCTTGGAGTTCTGGAATGAGCAGTTCTTC. Amino acid sequence: CASSLEFWNEQFF.